The 3 T cell receptor beta chains given below trace back to one sample, sequenced in a study of T cell responses to AZD1222 COVID-19 vaccine. The assay was immunoSEQ multiplex PCR, and TCRdb's table has in-frame clones only and misses some. This sample carries about 99,000 clones, approximately 90% of them seen once, and the ten largest clones take about 9%. The material sequenced was peripheral blood, taken 28 days after the second AZD1222 dose. The receptors derive from an adult who received the AZD1222 COVID-19 vaccine.

This chain joins TRBV6-2 or TRBV6-3 and TRBJ2-1; TRBD2 matches 14 bases. This CDR3 is built from 15 residues. After removal of 5 bases from V and 10 bases from J, the junction contained 7 bases not matched to a gene. Germline V gene data show CDR1 as MNHEY and CDR2 as SVGEGT. CDR3 in amino acids: CASSPGLAGGKEQFF. Here the CDR3 DNA reads TGTGCCAGCAGTCCCGGACTAGCGGGAGGTAAAGAGCAGTTCTTC.

This sequence joins TRBV6-6 and TRBJ1-1; 10 bases match TRBD1. Unmatched junction bases numbered 12, after V lost 7 bases and J lost 10 bases. The CDR3 runs 14 residues. Germline-derived CDR1 and CDR2 are MNHNY and SVGAGI (reference sequence). CDR3 sequence reads: CASTDGDRGFTAFF. In nucleotides, the CDR3 is TGTGCCAGCACCGACGGGGACAGGGGATTTACAGCTTTCTTT.

The chain recombines TRBV6-2 or TRBV6-3 with TRBJ1-1; the D gene is possibly TRBD1 (5 bases). The length of the CDR3 is 15 residues. V shed 5 bases and J shed 1 base, with 14 bases lying between them. Germline values: CDR1 MNHEY, CDR2 SVGEGT. The CDR3 region has the DNA TGTGCCAGCAGTCACCCGCGGGGGAGGAACACTGAAGCTTTCTTT. It yields the protein CASSHPRGRNTEAFF.